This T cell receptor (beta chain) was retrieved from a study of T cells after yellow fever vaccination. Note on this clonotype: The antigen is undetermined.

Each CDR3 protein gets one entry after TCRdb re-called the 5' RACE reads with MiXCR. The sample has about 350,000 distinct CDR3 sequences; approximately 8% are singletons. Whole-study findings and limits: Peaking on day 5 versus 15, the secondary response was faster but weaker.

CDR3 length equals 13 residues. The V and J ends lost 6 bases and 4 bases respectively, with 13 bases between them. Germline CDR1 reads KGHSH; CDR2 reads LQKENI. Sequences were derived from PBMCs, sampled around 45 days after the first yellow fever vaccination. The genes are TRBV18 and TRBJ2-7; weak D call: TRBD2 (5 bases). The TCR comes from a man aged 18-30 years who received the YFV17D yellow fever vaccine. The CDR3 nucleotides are TGTGCCAGCTCTGGAGGTCCCCATTACGAGCAGTACTTC. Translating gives CASSGGPHYEQYF. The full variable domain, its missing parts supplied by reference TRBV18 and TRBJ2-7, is NAGVMQNPRHLVRRRGQEARLRCSPMKGHSHVYWYRQLPEEGLKFMVYLQKENIIDESGMPKERFSAEFPKEGPSILRIQQVVRGDSAAYFCASSGGPHYEQYFGPGTRLTVT.